Reported below is one T cell receptor (beta chain). The antigen it recognizes is unknown. HCMV-specific IgG was detected in serum with a commercial ELISA kit to determine HCMV serostatus. Ficoll density gradient centrifugation was used to isolate peripheral blood mononuclear cells from blood. Sequencing instrument: Illumina HiSeq 2000. TCR beta cDNA libraries were prepared using 5'RACE template switching, which introduced a universal primer site and unique molecular identifiers. Synthesis of cDNA was primed from the TCR beta constant segment and was followed by two consecutive PCR amplification steps. The paper's data handling went like this. MIGEC was used to demultiplex reads and group the reads by UMI, and MiTCR was used to assemble and quantify clonotypes. Only TCR cDNA sequences supported by at least two reads were kept to exclude erroneous sequences. The tcR package was used for downstream repertoire analysis, and clonotypes were matched across fractions by CDR3 nucleotide sequence plus V segment. VDJmatch was used to annotate antigen specificity against VDJdb, with one amino acid substitution in CDR3 permitted. TCRdb reprocessed the reads and assigns one entry to each CDR3 protein sequence, leaving out DNA. None of the V and J calls come from the authors' own analysis; TCRdb made them. For this sample, the table gives roughly 280,000 distinct CDR3 sequences. The ten largest clones take up about 0.39% of the sample.

From a lookup of the germline V gene, CDR1 and CDR2 are KGHDR and SFDVKD. The CDR3 goes from the cysteine to the phenylalanine over 18 residues. A DNA sequence was not provided. This specimen comes from a study of T cells expressing NK-cell markers (dated by TCRdb to the early 2020s). About the study as a whole: TCR beta-chain repertoires were profiled in sorted CD3+CD56+NKG2C+, CD3+CD56+NKG2C- and CD3+CD56-NKG2C+ T-cell subsets from several donors. Seven of the eight sequenced donors were HCMV-seropositive and one was HCMV-seronegative. The eight sequenced donors were randomly selected healthy volunteers, three men and five women. The libraries were sequenced on Illumina HiSeq 2000/2500, MiSeq or NextSeq, producing 2 x 150 bp reads.

The study at large found these results: Those dominant clonotypes were again the most abundant among CD3+CD56-NKG2C+ cells in four donors, at about 25-60.1%. Whether the expanded NKG2C-expressing T cell clones were specific for HCMV antigens remained unclear. In several donors, the dominant CD3+CD56+NKG2C+ clonotypes were found to rank among the top 10 CD8+ clonotypes and to make up roughly 1.0-7.0% of CD8+ T cells.

The sequenced material came from blood T cells: a sorted CD56 or NKG2C T cell subset, CD4+ or CD8+ T cells, or bulk PBMC T cells (not recorded which). Recombination linked TRBV24-1 to TRBJ2-1; TCRdb returns TRBD2, unconfirmable since there is no DNA. This TCR was sampled from a young man in good health. Donor details come from another sample of the same person, matched by shared clones. This receptor carries the CDR3 CATSDLPLTSGRASEQFF.